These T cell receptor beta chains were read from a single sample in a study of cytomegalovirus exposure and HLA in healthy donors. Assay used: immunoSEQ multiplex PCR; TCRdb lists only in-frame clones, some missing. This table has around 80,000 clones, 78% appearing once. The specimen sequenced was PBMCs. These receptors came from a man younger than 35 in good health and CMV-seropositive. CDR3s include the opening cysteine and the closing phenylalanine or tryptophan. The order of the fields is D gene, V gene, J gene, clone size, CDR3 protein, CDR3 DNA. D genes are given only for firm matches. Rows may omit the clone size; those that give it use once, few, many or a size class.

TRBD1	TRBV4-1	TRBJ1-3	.	CASSRQGAPGNTIYF	TGCGCCAGCAGCAGACAGGGGGCACCTGGAAACACCATATATTTT
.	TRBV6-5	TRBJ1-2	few	CASSGFRAYGYTF	TGTGCCAGCAGTGGGTTCAGGGCCTATGGCTACACCTTC
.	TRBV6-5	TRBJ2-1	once	CASSYSPSSYNEQFF	TGTGCCAGCAGTTACTCTCCGAGCTCCTACAATGAGCAGTTCTTC
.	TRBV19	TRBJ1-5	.	CASSDSFNQPQHF	TGTGCCAGTAGCGACAGCTTCAATCAGCCCCAGCATTTT
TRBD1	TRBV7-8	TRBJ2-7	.	CASSLEARGSYEQYF	TGTGCCAGCAGCTTAGAGGCCAGGGGGAGTTACGAGCAGTACTTC
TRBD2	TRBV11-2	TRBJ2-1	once	CASSTLAGHYNEQFF	TGTGCCAGCAGCACTCTAGCGGGGCACTACAATGAGCAGTTCTTC
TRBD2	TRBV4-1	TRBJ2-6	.	CASSHLFSGMAVVLSGANVLTF	TGCGCCAGCAGCCATCTTTTTAGCGGGATGGCGGTGGTTCTGTCTGGGGCCAACGTCCTGACTTTC
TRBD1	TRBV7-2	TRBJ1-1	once	CASTLNYRGSAEFF	TGTGCCAGCACACTAAATTACAGGGGGAGCGCTGAATTCTTT
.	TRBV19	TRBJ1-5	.	CASNRGDQPQHF	TGTGCCAGTAATCGTGGAGATCAGCCCCAGCATTTT
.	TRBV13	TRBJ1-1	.	CASSPWGGVTEAFF	TGTGCCAGCAGCCCCTGGGGGGGTGTGACTGAAGCTTTCTTT
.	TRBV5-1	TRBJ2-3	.	CASEAGPSTDTQYF	TGCGCCAGCGAGGCGGGGCCGAGCACAGATACGCAGTATTTT
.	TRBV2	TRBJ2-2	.	CASSVQGTGELFF	TGTGCCAGCAGTGTTCAGGGGACCGGGGAGCTGTTTTTT
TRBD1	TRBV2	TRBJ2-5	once	CASRQDRGKETQYF	TGTGCCAGCCGCCAAGACAGGGGGAAGGAGACCCAGTACTTC
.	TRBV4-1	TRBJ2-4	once	CASSQEGGSGEENIQYF	TGCGCCAGCAGCCAAGAAGGGGGGAGCGGGGAGGAAAACATTCAGTACTTC
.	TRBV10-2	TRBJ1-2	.	CASHTLTGPGGYTF	TGCGCCAGCCACACATTGACAGGCCCGGGGGGCTACACCTTC
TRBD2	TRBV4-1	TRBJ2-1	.	CASSGMRRAGSYNEQFF	TGCGCCAGCTCCGGCATGCGGAGAGCGGGATCCTACAATGAGCAGTTCTTC
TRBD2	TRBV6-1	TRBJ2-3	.	CASSASTLGLAATDTQYF	TGTGCCAGCAGTGCAAGCACTCTGGGACTAGCTGCAACAGATACGCAGTATTTT
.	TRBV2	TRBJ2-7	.	CASSALNEQYF	TGTGCCAGCAGTGCTCTTAACGAGCAGTACTTC
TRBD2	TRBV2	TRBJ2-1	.	CASSELEREGPYPFF	TGTGCCAGCAGTGAACTCGAGCGGGAGGGCCCCTACCCGTTCTTC
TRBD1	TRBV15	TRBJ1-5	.	CATGTGGYSNQPQHF	TGTGCCACCGGGACAGGGGGCTATAGCAATCAGCCCCAGCATTTT
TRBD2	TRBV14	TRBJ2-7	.	CASSQVASGLNFYEQYF	TGTGCCAGCAGCCAAGTGGCTAGCGGGCTGAATTTCTACGAGCAGTACTTC
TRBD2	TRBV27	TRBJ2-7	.	CASSFLAGDEQYF	TGTGCCAGCAGTTTCCTAGCGGGGGACGAGCAGTACTTC
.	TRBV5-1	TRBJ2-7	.	CASSLDAYYEQYF	TGCGCCAGCAGCTTGGATGCCTACTACGAGCAGTACTTC
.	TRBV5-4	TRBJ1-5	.	CATNRWGDHSNQPQHF	TGTGCCACCAATCGGTGGGGGGATCATAGCAATCAGCCCCAGCATTTT
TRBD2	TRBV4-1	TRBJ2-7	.	CASSQELAGTGEQYF	TGCGCCAGCAGCCAGGAGCTAGCGGGAACAGGAGAGCAGTACTTC
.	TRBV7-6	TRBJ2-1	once	CASSLPGNEQFF	TGTGCCAGCAGCCTACCCGGGAATGAGCAGTTCTTC
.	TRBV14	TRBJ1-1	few	CASSPLEDRYTEAFF	TGTGCCAGCAGCCCACTGGAGGACAGATACACTGAAGCTTTCTTT
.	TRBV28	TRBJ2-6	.	CASSPRQAGANVLTF	TGTGCCAGCAGCCCAAGACAGGCTGGGGCCAACGTCCTGACTTTC
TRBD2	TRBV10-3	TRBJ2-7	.	CAISGLAGVGEQYF	TGTGCCATCAGCGGACTAGCGGGAGTTGGCGAGCAGTACTTC
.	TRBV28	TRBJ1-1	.	CASSFGGEAFF	TGTGCCAGCAGTTTCGGTGGTGAAGCTTTCTTT
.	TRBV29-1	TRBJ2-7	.	CSVELFGRKQYF	TGCAGCGTTGAATTGTTTGGCAGAAAGCAGTACTTC
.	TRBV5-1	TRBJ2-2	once	CASRSLGNTGELFF	TGCGCCAGCAGGTCCCTAGGTAACACCGGGGAGCTGTTTTTT
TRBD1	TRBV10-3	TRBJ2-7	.	CAISSSTGVNYEQYF	TGTGCCATCAGTTCCTCGACAGGGGTGAACTACGAGCAGTACTTC
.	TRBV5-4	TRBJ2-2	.	CASFSRGTGELFF	TGTGCCAGCTTTAGTCGGGGGACCGGGGAGCTGTTTTTT
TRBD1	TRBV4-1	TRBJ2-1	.	CASSLDRVFNEQFF	TGCGCCAGCAGCCTAGACAGGGTCTTCAATGAGCAGTTCTTC
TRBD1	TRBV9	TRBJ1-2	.	CASSAQGVSGYTF	TGTGCCAGCAGCGCACAGGGGGTCTCTGGCTACACCTTC
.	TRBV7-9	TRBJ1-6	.	CASTNPTGYNSPLHF	TGTGCCAGCACCAACCCGACAGGCTATAATTCACCCCTCCACTTT